This T cell receptor beta chain is from a study of T cell repertoires in cytomegalovirus infection. Turning to the study itself: CMV epitopes in the study were HLA-C-restricted (recently identified) and HLA-B-restricted (well studied).

This clonotype appeared many times. Its target is unknown. One entry per CDR3 protein, called by TCRdb with MiXCR from the reads. The profile shows approximately 310,000 distinct CDR3 sequences, around 25% of them singletons. The CDR3 spans 17 residues. CDR1 and CDR2 from the germline V gene are SGHTA and FQGNSA. The V segment lost 5 bases and the J segment 5 bases; nucleotides outside the gene matches: 12. V and J are TRBV7-2 and TRBJ2-1; 10 nucleotides match TRBD2. The sequenced sample was cultured PBMCs, obtained from culture after CMV antigen stimulation. The source of this sequence is a human donor in good health (CMV status not recorded). Some clones in this sample may be carry-over from other donors' samples. The CDR3 DNA follows: TGTGCCAGCAGCGGATACAGCTCTAGCGGGAGAAACAATGAGCAGTTCTTC. Translation gives CASSGYSSSGRNNEQFF.